A single sample is the source of the 27 T cell receptor beta chains below, sequenced in a study of shared clonotypes between healthy human individuals. Positive CCR7 selection of CD45RO-negative cells yielded the naive CD8 cells, and terminally differentiated effector memory CD45RA+ cells were excluded. Sequenced by immunoSEQ multiplex PCR; TCRdb stores in-frame clones only, minus some. Counted here are 630,000 or so clones, nearly 98% occurring once; the ten biggest clones make up more than 0.3%. The sequencing input was naive CD8+ T cells sorted from blood. These receptors all stem from a man aged 25-45 years in good health.

The chain combines TRBV7-9 with TRBJ2-7; no reliable D call. The germline V gene encodes CDR1 SEHNR and CDR2 FQNEAQ (reference sequence). The ends were cut back, 3 bases at V and 5 bases at J, with 14 bases in the middle. The CDR3 has 14 amino acids. The DNA of the CDR3 is TGTGCCAGCAGCTTCGCTGGACCCACACACGAGCAGTACTTC. Translating it yields CASSFAGPTHEQYF.

The rearrangement joins TRBV5-1 to TRBJ2-1; no reliable D call. The CDR3 totals 13 residues. CDR1 and CDR2 from the germline V gene are SGHRS and YFSETQ. V lost 0 bases and J 5 bases, leaving 6 bases between the germline ends. The CDR3 region is CASSLALHNEQFF. CDR3 in DNA: TGCGCCAGCAGCTTGGCCCTTCACAATGAGCAGTTCTTC.

In the case of this clone: Relative to the germline gene, one junction end is altered; a read error may explain this. The genes are TRBV7-3 and TRBJ2-1; 7 bases agree with TRBD2. CDR1 and CDR2 (germline): SGHTA, FQGTGA. This CDR3 is built from 10 residues. CDR3 protein: CDGGNNEQFF. The CDR3 DNA is TGCGACGGGGGGAACAATGAGCAGTTCTTC.

The V and J genes are TRBV6-5 and TRBJ2-3; TRBD1 matches at 7 bases. V lost 10 bases to trimming and J lost 10 bases; unmatched junction nucleotides: 11. Per germline, CDR1 MNHEY and CDR2 SVGAGI. There are 12 residues in the CDR3. CDR3 sequence reads: CATGTVPQAQYF. The CDR3 region has the DNA TGTGCCACCGGGACAGTACCCCAGGCGCAGTATTTT.

The chain is built from TRBV20-1 and TRBJ1-1; D is unresolved. Germline V gene lookup returns CDR1 DFQATT and CDR2 SNEGSKA (reference sequence). V gave up 2 bases and J gave up 4 bases, with 5 bases separating them. The CDR3 contains 11 residues. The CDR3 reads CSARLGTEAFF. CDR3 DNA: TGCAGTGCTAGATTAGGCACTGAAGCTTTCTTT.

J is TRBJ2-1 and V is TRBV7-2, with 9 bases identical to TRBD1. V dropped 3 bases and J dropped 7; count of bases not matched to a gene: 4. Germline-derived CDR1 and CDR2 are SGHTA and FQGNSA. CDR3 length: 14 residues. Here the CDR3 DNA reads TGTGCCAGCAGCTTCGGGACAGGGTTGAATGAGCAGTTCTTC. Translating gives CASSFGTGLNEQFF.

With respect to this clone: This same CDR3 is encoded by further DNA sequences in the sample. The CDR3 DNA is TGTGCCTGGAGGGGAGGATCGGGAAACACCATATATTTT. Translated, it gives CAWRGGSGNTIYF. The chain links TRBV30 to TRBJ1-3; no firm D call. V dropped 3 bases and J dropped 4 bases, with 10 bases sitting between them. The germline V gene encodes CDR1 GTSNPN and CDR2 SVGIG (reference sequence). The CDR3 extends over 13 amino acids.

The V and J genes are TRBV28 and TRBJ2-7; no reliable D call. The CDR3 is 16 residues long. Germline values: CDR1 MDHEN, CDR2 SYDVKM. Trimming removed 8 bases from V and 3 bases from J, with 23 bases in between. The CDR3 nucleotides are TGTGCCAGCGTACCCACCCTTGCGGCTTTTGACTACGAGCAGTACTTC. Its protein product is CASVPTLAAFDYEQYF.

The chain couples TRBV29-1 to TRBJ2-5; TRBD1 is a possible D gene (5 bases). This CDR3 comprises 17 residues. The V gene lost 6 bases and the J gene lost 3 bases, with 26 bases spanning the gap. Germline V gene sequence: CDR1 SQVTM, CDR2 ANQGSEA. CDR3 protein: CSVDHPSYGTGEETQYF. For the CDR3, the DNA is TGCAGCGTCGACCACCCATCCTATGGAACAGGAGAAGAGACCCAGTACTTC.

This sequence joins TRBV7-6 and TRBJ2-2; 12 nucleotides line up with TRBD2. The germline CDR1 and CDR2 sequences are SGHVS and FNYEAQ. V shed 5 bases and J 5 bases; nucleotides not matched to a gene: 12. This CDR3 region has 18 residues. The CDR3 nucleotides read TGTGCCAGCAGCGAAAGGGGACTAGCGGGTCCTCGAACCGGGGAGCTGTTTTTT. Its protein is CASSERGLAGPRTGELFF. Filled out from reference TRBV7-6 and TRBJ2-2, the complete variable domain reads GAGVSQSPRYKVTKRGQDVALRCDPISGHVSLYWYRQALGQGPEFLTYFNYEAQQDKSGLPNDRFSAERPEGSISTLTIQRTEQRDSAMYRCASSERGLAGPRTGELFFGEGSRLTVL.

CDR3 nucleotides: TGCGCCAGCAGCCAAGGACAGGGGGGGAATGGCTACACCTTC. It encodes CASSQGQGGNGYTF. The chain recombines TRBV4-3 with TRBJ1-2; 9 bases match TRBD1. CDR1 and CDR2 from the germline V gene are LGHNA and YSLEER. The CDR3 is 14 residues long. J gave up 6 bases and V 1 base, and 3 bases lay outside the gene matches.

This clone was detected once. The V and J genes are TRBV6-1 and TRBJ1-4; D is uncertain. Germline V gene sequence: CDR1 MNHNS, CDR2 SASEGT. Trimming removed 0 bases at V and 4 bases at J, with 9 bases between. The CDR3 totals 15 residues. Written as DNA, the CDR3 is TGTGCCAGCAGTGAAGCGCTAGGGTTTAATGAAAAACTGTTTTTT. Translation gives CASSEALGFNEKLFF.

The V call is TRBV30, the J call TRBJ2-7; either TRBD1 or TRBD2 may fit D (5 bases each). With 0 bases removed from V and 0 bases from J, the gap between germline ends came to 18 bases. This CDR3 is 17 amino acids long. The germline gives CDR1 GTSNPN, CDR2 SVGIG (reference sequence). The CDR3 DNA is TGTGCCTGGAGTGTACTTAGGTGGGACGAAAGCTCCTACGAGCAGTACTTC. Its translation: CAWSVLRWDESSYEQYF. The full variable domain, with the rest looked up from reference TRBV30 and TRBJ2-7, is SQTIHQWPATLVQPVGSPLSLECTVEGTSNPNLYWYRQAAGRGLQLLFYSVGIGQISSEVPQNLSASRPQDRQFILSSKKLLLSDSGFYLCAWSVLRWDESSYEQYFGPGTRLTVT.

V is TRBV2 and J is TRBJ1-2, with D hard to call. Germline CDR1 SNHLY, CDR2 FYNNEI. The CDR3 has 11 amino acids. Trimming cost V 7 bases and J 6 bases, with 9 bases left between them. The CDR3 nucleotides read TGTGCCAGCACACCGACGCATGGCTACACCTTC. Its translation is CASTPTHGYTF.

The rearrangement uses TRBV27 and TRBJ2-7, with 7 bases that match TRBD1. The V gene's germline CDR1 is MNHEY and CDR2 SMNVEV (reference sequence). V trimming: 5 bases; J trimming: 2 bases; junction bases outside the gene matches: 3. CDR3 length equals 13 residues. The CDR3 bases are TGTGCCAGCAGTCGGACAGGAGCCTACGAGCAGTACTTC. Translated: CASSRTGAYEQYF.

J is TRBJ2-5 and V is TRBV7-2, with 8 nucleotides matching TRBD2. Per germline, CDR1 SGHTA and CDR2 FQGNSA. J gave up 1 base and V 5 bases, and 9 bases lay outside the gene matches. The CDR3 totals 16 residues. For the CDR3, the DNA is TGTGCCAGCAGCCCCGGGGGGGTGTGGGGCCAAGAGACCCAGTACTTC. Protein: CASSPGGVWGQETQYF.

V and J are TRBV11-2 and TRBJ2-7; 11 nucleotides agree with TRBD2. After removal of 5 bases from V and 1 base from J, the junction contained 4 bases not matched to a gene. The V gene's germline CDR1 is SGHAT and CDR2 FQNNGV. The CDR3 totals 15 residues. This CDR3 reads CASSPGLAASYEQYF. The CDR3 DNA reads TGTGCCAGCAGCCCGGGACTAGCGGCGTCCTACGAGCAGTACTTC.

The chain recombines TRBV20-1 with TRBJ1-1; 7 bases map to TRBD1. The V segment lost 4 bases and the J segment 11 bases; nucleotides outside the gene matches: 7. CDR3 length equals 11 residues. Germline V lookup: CDR1 DFQATT, CDR2 SNEGSKA (reference sequence). The DNA of the CDR3 is TGCAGTGCTAAGGTTACAGGGGTGGCTTTCTTT. This gives the protein CSAKVTGVAFF.

The gene calls are TRBV10-3 and TRBJ1-1; no definite D call. V lost 4 bases and J 7 bases, leaving 13 bases between the germline ends. This CDR3 is built from 13 residues. Germline CDR1 and CDR2: ENHRY and SYGVKD. The CDR3 DNA reads as TGTGCCATCAGTGTCAGGCCGGCGGGTGAAGCTTTCTTT. Protein product: CAISVRPAGEAFF.

Concerning this clone: The same CDR3 can be traced to other DNA sequences in this sample. This sequence joins TRBV28 and TRBJ2-7, with a tentative D call TRBD1 (6 bases). The V end lost 6 bases, the J end lost 3 bases, and 12 bases lay between the germline ends. The germline CDR1 and CDR2 sequences are MDHEN and SYDVKM. The CDR3 has 13 amino acids. The CDR3, as DNA: TGTGCCAGCAGACCGGGACATTTCTACGAGCAGTACTTC. Its translation: CASRPGHFYEQYF.

J is TRBJ2-7 and V is TRBV30; D might be TRBD2 (5 bases). Trimming took 0 bases from V and 3 from J, leaving 9 bases between them. There are 13 residues in the CDR3. Germline CDR1 reads GTSNPN; CDR2 reads SVGIG (reference sequence). As DNA, the CDR3 is TGTGCCTGGAGTGTTCCGGGAAACTACGAGCAGTACTTC. Translation gives CAWSVPGNYEQYF.

The chain employs TRBV11-2 and TRBJ1-2; D remains unclear. The CDR3 loop spans 15 amino acids. V shed 8 bases and J shed 3 bases, with 19 bases lying between them. Germline CDR1 SGHAT, CDR2 FQNNGV. CDR3 DNA sequence: TGTGCCAGCTCCCCCCTTAGGCCTCAGTACTATGGCTACACCTTC. Its translation is CASSPLRPQYYGYTF.

This clone has only one observation. The chain recombines TRBV11-2 with TRBJ2-2, with D possibly TRBD2 on 6 matching bases. V lost 1 base, J lost 5 bases, and 8 bases lay in between. This CDR3 is 14 amino acids long. Germline values: CDR1 SGHAT, CDR2 FQNNGV. The DNA for the CDR3 is TGTGCCAGCAGCTTAGCGGGGGAAACCGGGGAGCTGTTTTTT. Its translation is CASSLAGETGELFF. Full variable domain (remainder filled in from reference TRBV11-2 and TRBJ2-2): EAGVAQSPRYKIIEKRQSVAFWCNPISGHATLYWYQQILGQGPKLLIQFQNNGVVDDSQLPKDRFSAERLKGVDSTLKIQPAKLEDSAVYLCASSLAGETGELFFGEGSRLTVL.

The chain recombines TRBV29-1 with TRBJ1-2; no definite D call. Germline V gene sequence: CDR1 SQVTM, CDR2 ANQGSEA. CDR3 length equals 15 residues. V lost 0 bases to trimming and J lost 4 bases, with 15 bases between them. The CDR3 loop reads CSVEDPGQSTYGYTF. CDR3 in DNA: TGCAGCGTTGAAGATCCAGGTCAATCTACCTATGGCTACACCTTC.

V gene TRBV5-1 combines with J gene TRBJ2-2; possibly TRBD1 for D (5 bases). This CDR3 spans 14 amino acids. Germline-derived CDR1 and CDR2 are SGHRS and YFSETQ. V lost 1 base and J lost 1, with 5 bases in between. The CDR3 here is CASSLQGNTGELFF. In nucleotides, the CDR3 is TGCGCCAGCAGCTTGCAGGGGAACACCGGGGAGCTGTTTTTT.

The chain carries TRBV29-1 and TRBJ2-1; 7 nucleotides match TRBD2. The V segment lost 5 bases and the J segment 9 bases; nucleotides outside the gene matches: 10. Per the germline V gene, CDR1 is SQVTM and CDR2 is ANQGSEA. The CDR3 totals 13 residues. The CDR3 region is CSVPSGLSGEQFF. The CDR3 bases are TGCAGCGTTCCTAGCGGTCTCTCAGGTGAGCAGTTCTTC.

J is TRBJ2-1 and V is TRBV29-1; 10 nucleotides align to TRBD1. CDR3 length equals 16 residues. CDR1 and CDR2 from the germline V gene are SQVTM and ANQGSEA. V was pared by 0 bases and J by 4 bases, with 6 bases of the junction left unmatched. In nucleotides, the CDR3 is TGCAGCGTTGAAGAGGTAGGGACAGGGGTTTACAATGAGCAGTTCTTC. Its protein product is CSVEEVGTGVYNEQFF.